This is a list of T cell receptor beta chains from one sample in a study of blood T cell repertoires in COVID-19. Assay used: immunoSEQ multiplex PCR; TCRdb lists only in-frame clones, some missing. The sample records more than 200,000 clones, roughly 80% being singletons. Sequenced material: peripheral blood. The source is a woman older than 75 with acute or convalescent COVID-19. CDR3s include the opening cysteine and the closing phenylalanine or tryptophan. The D gene is left open where the match is weak. Some rows mark clone size as missing; the rest say once, few, many or name a class of expanded clone.

clone_size,d_call,j_call,v_call,cdr3_aa,cdr3_nt
-,TRBD1,TRBJ1-6,TRBV27,CASSLGSSGTGGSPLHF,TGTGCCAGCAGTTTAGGGTCATCCGGGACAGGTGGTTCACCCCTCCACTTT
-,TRBD1,TRBJ1-4,TRBV5-1,CASSLGAGGRSVDEKLFF,TGCGCCAGCAGCTTGGGGGCAGGGGGTAGATCGGTGGATGAAAAACTGTTTTTT
-,TRBD1,TRBJ1-4,TRBV5-8,CASSFGATGANEKLFF,TGTGCCAGCAGCTTTGGGGCGACAGGGGCTAATGAAAAACTGTTTTTT
-,TRBD2,TRBJ2-2,TRBV30,CACPHLAGAWELFF,TGTGCCTGCCCCCACTTAGCGGGAGCTTGGGAGCTGTTTTTT
-,-,TRBJ1-4,TRBV5-3,CARSCGTEDEKLFF,TGTGCCAGAAGCTGCGGGACTGAAGATGAAAAACTGTTTTTT
many,TRBD1,TRBJ1-5,TRBV25-1,CASSEQDRGQPQHF,TGTGCCAGCAGTGAACAGGACAGGGGTCAGCCCCAGCATTTT
-,TRBD1,TRBJ2-7,TRBV27,CASSLRGQTVSSYEQYF,TGTGCCAGCAGTCTAAGGGGACAGACCGTCAGCTCCTACGAGCAGTACTTC
-,TRBD1,TRBJ2-3,TRBV11-2,CASSSWGQGTDTQYF,TGTGCCAGCAGCTCCTGGGGACAGGGGACAGATACGCAGTATTTT
few,-,TRBJ2-5,TRBV6-5,CASSYGRGIQETQYF,TGTGCCAGCAGTTACGGCAGGGGTATCCAAGAGACCCAGTACTTC
-,TRBD1,TRBJ1-5,TRBV2,CASSERGQVNQPQHF,TGTGCCAGCAGTGAAAGGGGACAGGTCAATCAGCCCCAGCATTTT
-,-,TRBJ2-3,TRBV3-1/TRBV3-2,CASSLRLSVREDTQYF,TGTGCCAGCAGCCTCCGCCTCTCTGTAAGAGAAGATACGCAGTATTTT
-,TRBD1,TRBJ1-5,TRBV18,CASSPGQQGEEPQHF,TGTGCCAGCTCACCAGGTCAACAGGGGGAAGAGCCCCAGCATTTT
-,TRBD2,TRBJ2-2,TRBV20-1,CSASPGRGNTGELFF,TGCAGTGCTAGTCCCGGGAGGGGGAACACCGGGGAGCTGTTTTTT
-,TRBD1,TRBJ2-5,TRBV9,CASSAGGRGAVQETQYF,TGTGCCAGCAGCGCAGGGGGCAGGGGCGCCGTACAAGAGACCCAGTACTTC
-,-,TRBJ1-6,TRBV5-4,CASSLENFNSPLHF,TGTGCCAGCAGCTTGGAGAACTTTAATTCACCCCTCCACTTT
-,TRBD1,TRBJ2-5,TRBV2,CASRRDRGRETQYF,TGTGCCAGCAGACGGGACAGGGGGCGGGAGACCCAGTACTTC
once,TRBD1,TRBJ1-3,TRBV6-6,CASSPRQGAHGNTIYF,TGTGCCAGCAGTCCTCGACAGGGGGCGCATGGAAACACCATATATTTT
-,TRBD2,TRBJ2-1,TRBV7-7,CASSVELAGGRYNEQFF,TGTGCTAGCAGCGTTGAGTTAGCGGGAGGGCGATACAATGAGCAGTTCTTC